The sequence of this TCR beta chain was determined in a study of shared clonotypes between healthy human individuals (dated by TCRdb to 2018 to 2020). As for the study more broadly: The cohort included a few men and a couple of women between 18 and 49 years of age. For each donor, three plates each were used for CD4 naive and CD4 memory, two plates were used for CD8 naive, and one plate was used for CD8 memory. To estimate repertoire size and how much clonotype sharing occurs between individuals, the study deeply sequenced the blood TCR repertoires of a handful of healthy adults. To increase sequencing depth and limit assay-specific biases, different laboratories used diverse techniques to prepare libraries and sequence TCR repertoires. Each donor's leukapheresis produced roughly between roughly 0.9 and 8.9 billion PBMCs. Beyond this particular receptor, the publication reports: Based on pairwise subsampling, the degree of clonotype sharing among donors was expected to be affected by sequencing depth. Larger estimated clonotype richness was generally found for naive subsets than for memory subsets. Across a few donors, approximately 4.9% of naive CD4, roughly 3.5% of naive CD8, under 2.5% of memory CD4, and under 0.45% of memory CD8 clonotypes were shared. Because the study included a small number of donors, the genetic and exposure-history diversity represented was limited. Only blood was sampled, and tissue TCR repertoires likely differ from those in blood. Incomplete sequencing was indicated by rarefaction of sorted-subset datasets, despite the large sequencing depth. Compared with non-shared clonotypes, the clonotypes found in all four sorted-subset donors had higher generation probabilities.

V loses 2 bases, J loses 0 bases, and the germline ends lie 3 bases apart. Reading from cysteine to phenylalanine, the CDR3 counts 12 amino acids. CDR3 DNA is the only sequence kept; it has 36 bases, read in frame from the first base. CDR1 and CDR2 are read off the germline V gene as SGHRS and YFSETQ. TCR CDR3 regions were amplified from genomic DNA by multiplex PCR using the deep immunoSEQ assay. Genomic DNA extracted from each cell subset was distributed evenly over all wells of several immunoSEQ 96-well plates, and each plate served as one replicate. For sorted subsets, approximately 0.2 ug of genomic DNA, equivalent to some 30,000 T cell genomes, went into each replicate PCR. Purified libraries were measured with a Qubit 3.0 fluorometer, size-checked on a Bioanalyzer 2100, and measured again with the KAPA Library Quantification kit. Every immunoSEQ 96-well plate was sequenced on a dedicated single-read 150-cycle Illumina NextSeq 550 flow cell. The authors' pipeline ran thus. Because the immunoSEQ output held only junctional sequences and lacked quality scores, the filtering could not match the filtering applied to full-length reads. Sequences were annotated with PyIR, a Python wrapper for IgBLAST v1.9, using IMGT germline references to assign V/J genes and CDR3. Reads with weak V/J assignments (E-value above 1e-6), missing CDR3, stop codons, out-of-frame junctions, or ambiguous translated residues were removed. V3J clonotypes were defined as sequences sharing the same inferred V gene, J gene, and CDR3 amino acid sequence. The percentage overlap between two repertoires was calculated by dividing the number of shared unique clonotypes by the size of the smaller repertoire. Repertoire richness was assessed with RTK rarefaction, the Chao1 estimator, and Recon v2.1 estimates of unobserved clonotypes. For all TCRbeta clonotypes obtained by the gDNA method from several donors, generation probabilities were computed with OLGA. TCRdb's version of the immuneACCESS table is confined to in-frame rearrangements and falls short of the full clone set. An unresolved V gene accounts for under half of the shortfall where checked; the remainder is of unknown origin. V and J calls and clone size are given by that table; D and trimming were obtained from the DNA. Present in this sample are hundreds of thousands of clones, around 96% of which were seen just once. The top ten clones comprise 0.11% of the sample.

The sample holds one count of this clone. This clone's antigen is unknown. No quality values exist for individual bases; no much larger clone is one base distant. The sample carries other DNA sequences with the same CDR3. For the CD8 naive samples, CD45RO-negative cells were positively selected for CCR7, yielding a CD45RA+CCR7+ population from which TemRA cells were excluded. The donors were healthy, HIV-negative adults who had no recently reported acute infections or vaccinations. Only Caucasian adults living in Nashville, Tennessee, USA were represented among the donors. Blood was collected by leukapheresis, and PBMCs were isolated by Ficoll-Histopaque density gradient centrifugation and then cryopreserved in liquid nitrogen vapor phase. Analytical flow cytometry was used to check the purity and quantity of each magnetically sorted T cell population. From each sorted fraction, genomic DNA was isolated and quantified by UV absorbance on a Nanodrop 2000c.

The sample comprised naive CD8+ T cells sorted from blood. The sample's cell subset or site label is to be understood as: CD45RA+CCR7+. This receptor was identified in a woman in her twenties or thirties in good health. The chain is assembled from TRBV5-1 and TRBJ2-7; too little of a D gene remains to name it. Here the CDR3 is given as CASSLSSYEQYF. The DNA reads as follows: TGCGCCAGCAGCTTAAGCTCCTACGAGCAGTACTTC. Where the CDR3 stops, the reference TRBV5-1 and TRBJ2-7 genes take over; the full variable domain is KAGVTQTPRYLIKTRGQQVTLSCSPISGHRSVSWYQQTPGQGLQFLFEYFSETQRNKGNFPGRFSGRQFSNSRSEMNVSTLELGDSALYLCASSLSSYEQYFGPGTRLTVT.